Below are 15 T cell receptor beta chains sequenced from a single sample in a study of T cell responses to AZD1222 COVID-19 vaccine (dated by TCRdb to the early 2020s). The method behind the library was the immunoSEQ multiplex PCR assay. What TCRdb holds here is the immuneACCESS table cut down to in-frame rearrangements. Part of the clones is not present; checked against another copy, under half of the missing clones reflect an unresolved V gene, and the others are unexplained. The sample table lists fewer than 150,000 clones, more than 70% of them with a count of one. The ten largest account for under 6.5% of the sample. The sample's time point label, in plain terms: baseline before first vaccination. The sequencing used peripheral blood, collected on day 0 of AZD1222 vaccination. All receptors come from an adult in good health.

This clone appeared once. The chain carries TRBV2 and TRBJ1-1, with D uncertain. Trimming cost V 4 bases and J 4 bases, with 10 bases left between them. CDR1 SNHLY and CDR2 FYNNEI come from the germline V gene. This CDR3 comprises 13 residues. CDR3 in amino acids: CASSGQGITEAFF. The CDR3 nucleotides read TGTGCCAGCAGTGGTCAAGGTATCACTGAAGCTTTCTTT.

This chain uses TRBV5-1 with TRBJ1-1, with a possible D match to TRBD1 (6 bases). This CDR3 is 17 amino acids long. CDR1 and CDR2 from the germline V gene are SGHRS and YFSETQ. Trimming left V 0 bases short and J 0 bases short, with 15 bases between. The CDR3 nucleotides read TGCGCCAGCAGCTTGGAAGTGGGGGCGCGAGTGAACACTGAAGCTTTCTTT. It codes for CASSLEVGARVNTEAFF.

This clone showed up just once. This chain links TRBV7-9 with TRBJ2-7, with 7 bases aligning to TRBD1. The CDR3 extends over 12 amino acids. After removal of 5 bases from V and 7 bases from J, the junction contained 5 bases not matched to a gene. Germline V gives CDR1 SEHNR, CDR2 FQNEAQ (reference sequence). CDR3 in amino acids: CASSPQGKEQYF. Written as DNA, the CDR3 is TGTGCCAGCAGCCCACAGGGGAAGGAGCAGTACTTC.

The V gene is TRBV5-4, the J gene TRBJ1-1; D may be TRBD1 (6 bases). Germline-derived CDR1 and CDR2 are SGHNT and YYREEE (reference sequence). V was trimmed by 0 bases and J by 4 bases, leaving 13 bases between them. This CDR3 has 15 residues. Here the CDR3 reads CASSLEGGRGTEAFF. The CDR3 coding sequence is TGTGCCAGCAGCTTGGAGGGGGGTCGAGGCACTGAAGCTTTCTTT.

The V and J genes are TRBV7-2 and TRBJ2-5; a possible D gene is TRBD2 (6 bases). Germline V gives CDR1 SGHTA, CDR2 FQGNSA. CDR3 length: 15 amino acids. V shed 3 bases and J shed 5 bases, with 16 bases lying between them. The CDR3 sequence is CASSFIAARGETQYF. Written as DNA, the CDR3 is TGTGCCAGCAGCTTCATAGCGGCCCGTGGGGAGACCCAGTACTTC.

This chain connects TRBV11-2 to TRBJ2-5; TRBD2 aligns across 7 bases. Germline trimming cut 2 bases from V and 1 base from J; bases unmatched to any gene: 7. CDR3 length equals 16 residues. Germline assignment: CDR1 SGHAT and CDR2 FQNNGV. CDR3 protein: CASSLQRGELQETQYF. The CDR3 bases are TGTGCCAGCAGCTTACAGCGGGGTGAGCTCCAAGAGACCCAGTACTTC.

This clone has only one observation. The gene calls are TRBV11-1 and TRBJ2-2; unclear D gene. The germline CDR1 and CDR2 sequences are SGHAT and FQDESV (reference sequence). The germline V and J ends were trimmed by 2 bases and 0 bases, with 10 bases remaining between them. This CDR3 spans 16 amino acids. The CDR3 bases are TGTGCCAGCAGCTTAACCCCAGACTCGAACACCGGGGAGCTGTTTTTT. Translated: CASSLTPDSNTGELFF.

The chain carries TRBV10-1 and TRBJ1-5; TRBD1 agrees at 7 bases. The CDR3 consists of 15 residues. Unmatched junction bases numbered 8, after V lost 7 bases and J lost 2 bases. Germline CDR1 WNHNN, CDR2 SYGVQD (reference sequence). CDR3: CASMDRTACNQPQHF. In DNA form, the CDR3 reads TGCGCCAGCATGGACAGGACGGCATGCAATCAGCCCCAGCATTTT.

V usage is TRBV7-9 and J usage is TRBJ1-3; D is unclear. V lost 4 bases to trimming and J lost 0 bases, with 10 bases between them. This CDR3 spans 15 amino acids. Per germline, CDR1 SEHNR and CDR2 FQNEAQ (reference sequence). CDR3 amino acids: CASSSPGTSGNTIYF. CDR3 nucleotide sequence: TGTGCCAGCAGCTCCCCGGGAACCTCTGGAAACACCATATATTTT.

This sequence joins TRBV29-1 and TRBJ1-2; 8 bases align to TRBD1. CDR3 length equals 13 residues. Per the germline V gene, CDR1 is SQVTM and CDR2 is ANQGSEA. V shed 2 bases and J 4 bases; nucleotides not matched to a gene: 3. The CDR3 nucleotides are TGCAGCGTTGAAACAGGGGGGCTCTATGGCTACACCTTC. It translates to CSVETGGLYGYTF.

The chain uses TRBV5-4 and TRBJ1-6; 10 bases are shared with TRBD1. The CDR3 length is 16 residues. J gave up 8 bases and V 3 bases, and 8 bases lay outside the gene matches. Germline CDR1 SGHNT, CDR2 YYREEE (reference sequence). The CDR3 loop is CASSSALGTGDSPLHF. CDR3 nucleotides: TGTGCCAGCAGCTCAGCACTCGGGACAGGGGATTCACCCCTCCACTTT.

This clone was seen a single time. This rearrangement joins TRBV6-6 to TRBJ2-7; D gene ambiguous. Trimming cost V 8 bases and J 2 bases, with 10 bases left between them. The CDR3 runs 12 residues. Germline loops: CDR1 MNHNY, CDR2 SVGAGI (reference sequence). DNA for the CDR3: TGTGCCAGCGTGGCACCTCCCTACGAGCAGTACTTC. Protein: CASVAPPYEQYF.

The rearrangement links TRBV7-9 to TRBJ1-4; tentative D call: TRBD1 (6 bases). The CDR3 totals 14 residues. Trimming pared 5 bases from V and 8 bases from J, leaving 15 bases between. From germline, CDR1 is SEHNR and CDR2 FQNEAQ (reference sequence). In nucleotides, the CDR3 is TGTGCCAGCAGCATATATCCGGGACAAGAAAAACTGTTTTTT. Translated: CASSIYPGQEKLFF.

The chain joins TRBV6-5 to TRBJ1-2; D uncertain. V lost 2 bases to trimming and J lost 8 bases, with 18 bases between them. The germline V gene has CDR1 MNHEY and CDR2 SVGAGI. There are 15 residues in the CDR3. The CDR3 sequence is CASSYRNAGGLGYTF. The CDR3 DNA sequence: TGTGCCAGCAGTTACCGGAACGCAGGTGGATTGGGCTACACCTTC.

This chain links TRBV5-8 with TRBJ1-5, with 7 positions matching TRBD1. Trimming removed 0 bases from V and 7 bases from J; junction bases left unmatched: 7. Germline V lookup: CDR1 SGHTS, CDR2 YDEGEE. The length of the CDR3 is 15 residues. The CDR3 here is CASSLDRGFGQPQHF. The CDR3 DNA reads as TGTGCCAGCAGCTTGGACAGGGGCTTCGGGCAGCCCCAGCATTTT.